This is a list of T cell receptor beta chains from one sample in a study of CD8+ T cells in alopecia areata. Clones were sequenced by immunoSEQ multiplex PCR, and TCRdb holds only the in-frame ones, with some missing. The data show 140,000 to 150,000 clones, about 87% seen once. Material: CD8+ T cells sorted from blood, obtained at week 0. The source is a human donor with alopecia areata. CDR3s include the opening cysteine and the closing phenylalanine or tryptophan. D genes are given only for firm matches. Not all rows give a size; the values are once, few, many and, for expanded clones, a class.

d_call: NA
v_call: TRBV19
j_call: TRBJ2-5
clone_size: many
cdr3_nt: TGTGCCAGTAGCCCTACCGGGCCCAAATGGGAGACCCAGTACTTC
cdr3_aa: CASSPTGPKWETQYF

d_call: NA
v_call: TRBV10-3
j_call: TRBJ2-1
clone_size: NA
cdr3_nt: TGTGCCATCAGTTTAACCGGGACCATCTACAATGAGCAGTTCTTC
cdr3_aa: CAISLTGTIYNEQFF

d_call: NA
v_call: TRBV6-5
j_call: TRBJ2-7
clone_size: NA
cdr3_nt: TGTGCCAGCAGCCGACCTAGGAGAGACGAGCAGTACTTC
cdr3_aa: CASSRPRRDEQYF

d_call: NA
v_call: TRBV7-9
j_call: TRBJ2-7
clone_size: NA
cdr3_nt: TGTGCCAGCAGCCCTAACTACGAGCAGTACTTC
cdr3_aa: CASSPNYEQYF

d_call: NA
v_call: TRBV29-1
j_call: TRBJ2-2
clone_size: NA
cdr3_nt: TGCAGCGCCCTTTGGAACACCGGGGAGCTGTTTTTT
cdr3_aa: CSALWNTGELFF

d_call: TRBD1
v_call: TRBV6-1
j_call: TRBJ2-2
clone_size: NA
cdr3_nt: TGTGCCAGCAGTGAATTTGACAGGGAAGGGTCCGGGGAGCTGTTTTTT
cdr3_aa: CASSEFDREGSGELFF

d_call: NA
v_call: TRBV10-1
j_call: TRBJ2-2
clone_size: NA
cdr3_nt: TGCGCCAGCAGTGGATACGGGGTTGGCACCGGGGAGCTGTTTTTT
cdr3_aa: CASSGYGVGTGELFF

d_call: NA
v_call: TRBV5-6
j_call: TRBJ1-1
clone_size: NA
cdr3_nt: TGTGCCAGCAAGCTCGGTAACACTGAAGCTTTCTTT
cdr3_aa: CASKLGNTEAFF

d_call: TRBD2
v_call: TRBV6-1
j_call: TRBJ2-3
clone_size: once
cdr3_nt: TGTGCCAGCATCTTAATAGCGGGAGGGACAGATACGCAGTATTTT
cdr3_aa: CASILIAGGTDTQYF

d_call: NA
v_call: TRBV9
j_call: TRBJ2-1
clone_size: few
cdr3_nt: TGTGCCAGCAGCGATCCGGGACTCCTCAATGAGCAGTTCTTC
cdr3_aa: CASSDPGLLNEQFF

d_call: NA
v_call: TRBV27
j_call: TRBJ2-2
clone_size: NA
cdr3_nt: TGTGCCAGCAGTTTAGTAAAGGACACCGGGGAGCTGTTTTTT
cdr3_aa: CASSLVKDTGELFF

d_call: TRBD1
v_call: TRBV27
j_call: TRBJ2-7
clone_size: NA
cdr3_nt: TGTGCCAGCAGTCGCAGACAGGGGCGCGAGCAGTACTTC
cdr3_aa: CASSRRQGREQYF

d_call: TRBD1
v_call: TRBV2
j_call: TRBJ1-1
clone_size: few
cdr3_nt: TGTGCCAGCCTCTACCCTACAGGGGGTACTGAAGCTTTCTTT
cdr3_aa: CASLYPTGGTEAFF